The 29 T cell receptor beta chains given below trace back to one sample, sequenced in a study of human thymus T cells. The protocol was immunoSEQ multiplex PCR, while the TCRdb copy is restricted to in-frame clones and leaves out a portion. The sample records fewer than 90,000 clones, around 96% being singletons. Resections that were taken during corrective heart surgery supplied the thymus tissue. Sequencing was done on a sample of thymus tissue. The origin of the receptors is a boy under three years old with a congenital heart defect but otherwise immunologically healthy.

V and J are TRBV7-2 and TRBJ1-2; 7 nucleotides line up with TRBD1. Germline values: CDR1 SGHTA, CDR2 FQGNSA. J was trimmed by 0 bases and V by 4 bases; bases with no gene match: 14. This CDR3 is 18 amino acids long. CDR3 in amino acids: CASSWKAGQCLSNYGYTF. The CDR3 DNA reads TGTGCCAGCAGCTGGAAGGCGGGACAGTGTCTATCTAACTATGGCTACACCTTC.

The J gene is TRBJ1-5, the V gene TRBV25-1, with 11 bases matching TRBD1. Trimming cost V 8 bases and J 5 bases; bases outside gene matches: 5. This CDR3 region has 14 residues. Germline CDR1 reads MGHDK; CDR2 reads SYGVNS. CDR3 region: CASGQGAGDQPQHF. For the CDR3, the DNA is TGTGCCAGCGGACAGGGGGCTGGGGATCAGCCCCAGCATTTT.

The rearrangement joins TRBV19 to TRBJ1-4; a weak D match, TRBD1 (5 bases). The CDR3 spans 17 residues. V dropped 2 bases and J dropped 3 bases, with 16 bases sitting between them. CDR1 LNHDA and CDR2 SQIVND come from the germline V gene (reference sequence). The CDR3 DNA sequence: TGTGCCAGTAGTATAAGGGGCGCGACGGCCTCTAATGAAAAACTGTTTTTT. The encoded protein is CASSIRGATASNEKLFF.

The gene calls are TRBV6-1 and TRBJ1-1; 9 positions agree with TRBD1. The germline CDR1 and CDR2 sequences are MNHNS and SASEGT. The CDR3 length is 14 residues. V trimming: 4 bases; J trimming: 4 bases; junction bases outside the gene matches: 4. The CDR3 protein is CASSAGTGSTEAFF. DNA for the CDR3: TGTGCCAGCAGTGCGGGGACAGGGAGCACTGAAGCTTTCTTT.

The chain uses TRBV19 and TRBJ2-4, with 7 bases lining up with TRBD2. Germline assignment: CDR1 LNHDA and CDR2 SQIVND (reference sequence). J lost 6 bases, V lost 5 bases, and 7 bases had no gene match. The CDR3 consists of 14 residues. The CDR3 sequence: CASSYVWGGNIQYF. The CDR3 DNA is TGTGCCAGTAGTTACGTTTGGGGGGGAAACATTCAGTACTTC. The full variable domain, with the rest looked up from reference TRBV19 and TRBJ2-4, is DGGITQSPKYLFRKEGQNVTLSCEQNLNHDAMYWYRQDPGQGLRLIYYSQIVNDFQKGDIAEGYSVSREKKESFPLTVTSAQKNPTAFYLCASSYVWGGNIQYFGAGTRLSVL.

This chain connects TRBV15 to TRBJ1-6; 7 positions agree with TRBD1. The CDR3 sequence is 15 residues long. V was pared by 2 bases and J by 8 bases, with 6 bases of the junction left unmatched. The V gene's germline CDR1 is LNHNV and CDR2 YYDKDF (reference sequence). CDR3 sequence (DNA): TGTGCCACCAGCAGATCGACAGGGTTAGATTCACCCCTCCACTTT. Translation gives CATSRSTGLDSPLHF. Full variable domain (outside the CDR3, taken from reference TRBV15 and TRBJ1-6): DAMVIQNPRYQVTQFGKPVTLSCSQTLNHNVMYWYQQKSSQAPKLLFHYYDKDFNNEADTPDNFQSRRPNTSFCFLDIRSPGLGDTAMYLCATSRSTGLDSPLHFGNGTRLTVT.

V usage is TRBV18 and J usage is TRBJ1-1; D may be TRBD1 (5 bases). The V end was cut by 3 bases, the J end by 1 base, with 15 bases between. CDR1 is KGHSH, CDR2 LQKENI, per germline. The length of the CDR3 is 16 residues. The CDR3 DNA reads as TGTGCCAGCTCACCTCCGTTGGGGCTAGGGAACACTGAAGCTTTCTTT. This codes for CASSPPLGLGNTEAFF. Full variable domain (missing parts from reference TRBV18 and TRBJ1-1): NAGVMQNPRHLVRRRGQEARLRCSPMKGHSHVYWYRQLPEEGLKFMVYLQKENIIDESGMPKERFSAEFPKEGPSILRIQQVVRGDSAAYFCASSPPLGLGNTEAFFGQGTRLTVV.

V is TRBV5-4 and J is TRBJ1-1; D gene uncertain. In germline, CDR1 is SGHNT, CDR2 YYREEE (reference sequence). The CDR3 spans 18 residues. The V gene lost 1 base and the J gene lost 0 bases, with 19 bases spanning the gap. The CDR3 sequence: CASSLRTSLKPVNTEAFF. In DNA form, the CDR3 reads TGTGCCAGCAGCTTGCGGACCTCGTTGAAGCCCGTGAACACTGAAGCTTTCTTT. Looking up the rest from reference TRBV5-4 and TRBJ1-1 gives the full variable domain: ETGVTQSPTHLIKTRGQQVTLRCSSQSGHNTVSWYQQALGQGPQFIFQYYREEENGRGNFPPRFSGLQFPNYSSELNVNALELDDSALYLCASSLRTSLKPVNTEAFFGQGTRLTVV.

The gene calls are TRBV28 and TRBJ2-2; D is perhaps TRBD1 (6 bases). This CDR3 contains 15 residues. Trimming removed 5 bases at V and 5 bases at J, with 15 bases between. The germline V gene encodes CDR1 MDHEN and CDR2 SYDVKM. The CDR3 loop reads CASSPGTPGTGELFF. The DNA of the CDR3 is TGTGCCAGCAGTCCCGGGACACCAGGAACCGGGGAGCTGTTTTTT.

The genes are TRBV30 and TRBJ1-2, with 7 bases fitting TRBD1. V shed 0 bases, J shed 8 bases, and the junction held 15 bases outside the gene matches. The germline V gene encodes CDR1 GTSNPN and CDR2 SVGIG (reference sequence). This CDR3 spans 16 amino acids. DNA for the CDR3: TGTGCCTGGAGTGTATTGAACGAGGGGGCGATCCGGGGCTACACCTTC. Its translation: CAWSVLNEGAIRGYTF.

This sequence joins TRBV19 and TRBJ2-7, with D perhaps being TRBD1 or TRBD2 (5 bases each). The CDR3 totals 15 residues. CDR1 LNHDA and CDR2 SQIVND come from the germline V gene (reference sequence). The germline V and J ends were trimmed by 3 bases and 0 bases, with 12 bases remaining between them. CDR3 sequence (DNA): TGTGCCAGTAGTATTGGGACGGAGAGCTCCTACGAGCAGTACTTC. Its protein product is CASSIGTESSYEQYF. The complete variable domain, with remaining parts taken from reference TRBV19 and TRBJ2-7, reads DGGITQSPKYLFRKEGQNVTLSCEQNLNHDAMYWYRQDPGQGLRLIYYSQIVNDFQKGDIAEGYSVSREKKESFPLTVTSAQKNPTAFYLCASSIGTESSYEQYFGPGTRLTVT.

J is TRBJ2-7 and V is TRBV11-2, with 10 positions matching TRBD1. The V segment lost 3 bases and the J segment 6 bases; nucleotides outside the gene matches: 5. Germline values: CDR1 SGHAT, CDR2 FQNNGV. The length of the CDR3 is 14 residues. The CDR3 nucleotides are TGTGCCAGCAGCTTCGGGACAGGGGTACCCGAGCAGTACTTC. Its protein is CASSFGTGVPEQYF.

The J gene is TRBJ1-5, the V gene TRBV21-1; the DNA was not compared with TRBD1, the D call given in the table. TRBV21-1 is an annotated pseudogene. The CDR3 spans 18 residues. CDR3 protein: CASSKALKGAGGHQPQHF. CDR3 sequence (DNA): TGTGCCAGCAGCAAAGCGCTGAAAGGGGCAGGGGGCCATCAGCCCCAGCATTTT.

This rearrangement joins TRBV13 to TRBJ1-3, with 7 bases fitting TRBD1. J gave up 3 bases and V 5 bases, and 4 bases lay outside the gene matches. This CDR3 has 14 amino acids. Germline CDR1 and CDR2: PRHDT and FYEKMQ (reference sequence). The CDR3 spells CASSVRDSGNTIYF. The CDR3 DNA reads TGTGCCAGCAGCGTCCGGGACAGTGGAAACACCATATATTTT.

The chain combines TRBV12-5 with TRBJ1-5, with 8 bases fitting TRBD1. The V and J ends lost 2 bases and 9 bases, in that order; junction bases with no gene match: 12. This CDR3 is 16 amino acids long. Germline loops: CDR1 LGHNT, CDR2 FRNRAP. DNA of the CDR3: TGTGCTAGTGGTTTGATAACTGGACAGGGCTGTCTGCCCCAGCATTTT. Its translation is CASGLITGQGCLPQHF.

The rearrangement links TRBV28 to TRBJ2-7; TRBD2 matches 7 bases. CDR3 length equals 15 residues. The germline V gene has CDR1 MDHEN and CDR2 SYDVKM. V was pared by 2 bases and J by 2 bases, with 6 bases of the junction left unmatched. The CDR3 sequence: CASSLPSGRAYEQYF. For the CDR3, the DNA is TGTGCCAGCAGTTTACCTAGCGGCAGGGCCTACGAGCAGTACTTC.

DNA of the CDR3: TGTGCCAGCAGTCCTATTATACGATACTCGGGACAGCTAGCTTACAATGAGCAGTTCTTC. Translated, it gives CASSPIIRYSGQLAYNEQFF. The chain is built from TRBV27 and TRBJ2-1; 7 bases align to TRBD1. CDR1 and CDR2 (germline): MNHEY, SMNVEV (reference sequence). Trimming cost V 5 bases and J 4 bases; bases outside gene matches: 23. This CDR3 is built from 20 residues.

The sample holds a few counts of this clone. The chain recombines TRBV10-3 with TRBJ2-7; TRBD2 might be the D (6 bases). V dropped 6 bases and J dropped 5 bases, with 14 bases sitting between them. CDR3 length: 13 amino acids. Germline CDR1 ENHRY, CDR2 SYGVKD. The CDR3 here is CAISPNGEDEQYF. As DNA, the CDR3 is TGTGCCATCAGCCCAAATGGGGAGGACGAGCAGTACTTC.

The CDR3 protein is CASSHPLLQGLAGDGADTQYF. The DNA for the CDR3 is TGTGCCAGCAGCCACCCACTCTTGCAGGGACTAGCGGGGGATGGGGCAGATACGCAGTATTTT. The V gene is TRBV4-2, the J gene TRBJ2-3; 14 positions match TRBD2. This CDR3 comprises 21 residues. The germline CDR1 and CDR2 sequences are LGHNA and YNFKEQ. Unmatched junction bases numbered 18, after V lost 3 bases and J lost 4 bases.

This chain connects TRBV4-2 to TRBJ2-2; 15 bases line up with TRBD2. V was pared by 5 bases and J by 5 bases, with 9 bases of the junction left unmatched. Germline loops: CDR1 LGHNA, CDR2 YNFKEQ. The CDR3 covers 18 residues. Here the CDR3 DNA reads TGTGCCAGCAGCTCGGGACTAGCGGGGGGTGTAAGGACCGGGGAGCTGTTTTTT. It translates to CASSSGLAGGVRTGELFF.

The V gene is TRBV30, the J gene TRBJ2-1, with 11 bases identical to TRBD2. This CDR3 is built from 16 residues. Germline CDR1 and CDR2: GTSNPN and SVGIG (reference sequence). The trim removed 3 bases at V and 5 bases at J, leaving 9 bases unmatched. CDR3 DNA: TGTGCCTGGAGACCCATTAGCGGGGGGGCAGACAATGAGCAGTTCTTC. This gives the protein CAWRPISGGADNEQFF.

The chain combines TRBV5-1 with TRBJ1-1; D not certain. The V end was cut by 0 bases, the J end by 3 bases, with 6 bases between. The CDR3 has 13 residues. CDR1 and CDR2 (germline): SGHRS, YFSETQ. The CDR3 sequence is CASSLDPDTEAFF. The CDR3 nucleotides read TGCGCCAGCAGCTTGGACCCGGACACTGAAGCTTTCTTT.

CDR3 sequence reads: CASSFGGPSDEQFF. The CDR3 region has the DNA TGCGCCAGCAGCTTTGGCGGGCCCTCCGATGAGCAGTTCTTC. This chain links TRBV5-1 with TRBJ2-1, with D perhaps TRBD2 (5 bases). Trimming cost V 2 bases and J 8 bases, with 14 bases left between them. The CDR3 has 14 amino acids. Looked up from germline, CDR1 is SGHRS and CDR2 is YFSETQ.

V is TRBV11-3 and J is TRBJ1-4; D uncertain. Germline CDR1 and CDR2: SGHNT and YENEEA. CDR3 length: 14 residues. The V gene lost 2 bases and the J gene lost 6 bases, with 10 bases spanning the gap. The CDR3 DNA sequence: TGTGCCAGCAGCTTACTTTACAACCATGAAAAACTGTTTTTT. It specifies CASSLLYNHEKLFF.

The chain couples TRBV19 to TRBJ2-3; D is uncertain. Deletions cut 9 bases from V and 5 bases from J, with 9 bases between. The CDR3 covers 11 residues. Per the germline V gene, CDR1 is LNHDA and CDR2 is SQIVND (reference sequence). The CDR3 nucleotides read TGTGCCAGCAAATGGGAAGATACGCAGTATTTT. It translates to CASKWEDTQYF.

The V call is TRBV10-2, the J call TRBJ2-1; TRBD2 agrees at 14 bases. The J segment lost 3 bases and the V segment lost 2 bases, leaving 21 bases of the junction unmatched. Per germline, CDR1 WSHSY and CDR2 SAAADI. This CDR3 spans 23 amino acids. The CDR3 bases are TGCGCCAGCAGTGAGATTCAGACTAGCGGGGGGGCCGAAGATTCGCCCAACTACAATGAGCAGTTCTTC. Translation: CASSEIQTSGGAEDSPNYNEQFF.

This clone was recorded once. DNA for the CDR3: TGCGCCAGCAGCCAAGAAGGTCTTTTAAGACTAGCGGAATACAATGAGCAGTTCTTC. This encodes CASSQEGLLRLAEYNEQFF. This sequence joins TRBV4-1 and TRBJ2-1; 9 bases align to TRBD2. CDR1 is MGHRA, CDR2 YSYEKL, per germline. The V segment lost 0 bases and the J segment 4 bases; nucleotides outside the gene matches: 13. The CDR3 spans 19 residues.

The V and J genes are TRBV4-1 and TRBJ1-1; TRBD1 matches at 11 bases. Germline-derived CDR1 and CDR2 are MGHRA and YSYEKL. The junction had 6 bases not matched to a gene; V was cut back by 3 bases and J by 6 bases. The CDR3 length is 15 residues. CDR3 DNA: TGCGCCAGCAGCCAGGGACAGGGGGAGGATGCTGAAGCTTTCTTT. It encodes CASSQGQGEDAEAFF.

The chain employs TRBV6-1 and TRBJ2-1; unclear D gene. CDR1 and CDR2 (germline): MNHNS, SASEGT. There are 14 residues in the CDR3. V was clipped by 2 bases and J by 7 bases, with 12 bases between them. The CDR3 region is CASSESWSRNEQFF. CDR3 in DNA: TGTGCCAGCAGTGAAAGTTGGTCACGGAATGAGCAGTTCTTC.